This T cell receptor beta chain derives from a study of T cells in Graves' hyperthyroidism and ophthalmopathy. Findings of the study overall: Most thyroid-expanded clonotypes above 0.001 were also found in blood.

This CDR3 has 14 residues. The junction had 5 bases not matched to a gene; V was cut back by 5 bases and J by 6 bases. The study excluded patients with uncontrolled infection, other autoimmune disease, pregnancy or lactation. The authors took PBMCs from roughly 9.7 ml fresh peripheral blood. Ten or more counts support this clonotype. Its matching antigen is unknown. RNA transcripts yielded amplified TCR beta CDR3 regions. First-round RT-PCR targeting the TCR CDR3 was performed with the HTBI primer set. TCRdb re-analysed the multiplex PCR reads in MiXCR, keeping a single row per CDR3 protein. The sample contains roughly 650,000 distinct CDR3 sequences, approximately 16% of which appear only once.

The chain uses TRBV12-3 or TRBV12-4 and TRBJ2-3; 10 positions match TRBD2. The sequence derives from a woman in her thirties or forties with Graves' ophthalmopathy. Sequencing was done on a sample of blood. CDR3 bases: TGTGCCAGCAGTGCTAGCGGGGGAAGGGATACGCAGTATTTT. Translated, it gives CASSASGGRDTQYF.